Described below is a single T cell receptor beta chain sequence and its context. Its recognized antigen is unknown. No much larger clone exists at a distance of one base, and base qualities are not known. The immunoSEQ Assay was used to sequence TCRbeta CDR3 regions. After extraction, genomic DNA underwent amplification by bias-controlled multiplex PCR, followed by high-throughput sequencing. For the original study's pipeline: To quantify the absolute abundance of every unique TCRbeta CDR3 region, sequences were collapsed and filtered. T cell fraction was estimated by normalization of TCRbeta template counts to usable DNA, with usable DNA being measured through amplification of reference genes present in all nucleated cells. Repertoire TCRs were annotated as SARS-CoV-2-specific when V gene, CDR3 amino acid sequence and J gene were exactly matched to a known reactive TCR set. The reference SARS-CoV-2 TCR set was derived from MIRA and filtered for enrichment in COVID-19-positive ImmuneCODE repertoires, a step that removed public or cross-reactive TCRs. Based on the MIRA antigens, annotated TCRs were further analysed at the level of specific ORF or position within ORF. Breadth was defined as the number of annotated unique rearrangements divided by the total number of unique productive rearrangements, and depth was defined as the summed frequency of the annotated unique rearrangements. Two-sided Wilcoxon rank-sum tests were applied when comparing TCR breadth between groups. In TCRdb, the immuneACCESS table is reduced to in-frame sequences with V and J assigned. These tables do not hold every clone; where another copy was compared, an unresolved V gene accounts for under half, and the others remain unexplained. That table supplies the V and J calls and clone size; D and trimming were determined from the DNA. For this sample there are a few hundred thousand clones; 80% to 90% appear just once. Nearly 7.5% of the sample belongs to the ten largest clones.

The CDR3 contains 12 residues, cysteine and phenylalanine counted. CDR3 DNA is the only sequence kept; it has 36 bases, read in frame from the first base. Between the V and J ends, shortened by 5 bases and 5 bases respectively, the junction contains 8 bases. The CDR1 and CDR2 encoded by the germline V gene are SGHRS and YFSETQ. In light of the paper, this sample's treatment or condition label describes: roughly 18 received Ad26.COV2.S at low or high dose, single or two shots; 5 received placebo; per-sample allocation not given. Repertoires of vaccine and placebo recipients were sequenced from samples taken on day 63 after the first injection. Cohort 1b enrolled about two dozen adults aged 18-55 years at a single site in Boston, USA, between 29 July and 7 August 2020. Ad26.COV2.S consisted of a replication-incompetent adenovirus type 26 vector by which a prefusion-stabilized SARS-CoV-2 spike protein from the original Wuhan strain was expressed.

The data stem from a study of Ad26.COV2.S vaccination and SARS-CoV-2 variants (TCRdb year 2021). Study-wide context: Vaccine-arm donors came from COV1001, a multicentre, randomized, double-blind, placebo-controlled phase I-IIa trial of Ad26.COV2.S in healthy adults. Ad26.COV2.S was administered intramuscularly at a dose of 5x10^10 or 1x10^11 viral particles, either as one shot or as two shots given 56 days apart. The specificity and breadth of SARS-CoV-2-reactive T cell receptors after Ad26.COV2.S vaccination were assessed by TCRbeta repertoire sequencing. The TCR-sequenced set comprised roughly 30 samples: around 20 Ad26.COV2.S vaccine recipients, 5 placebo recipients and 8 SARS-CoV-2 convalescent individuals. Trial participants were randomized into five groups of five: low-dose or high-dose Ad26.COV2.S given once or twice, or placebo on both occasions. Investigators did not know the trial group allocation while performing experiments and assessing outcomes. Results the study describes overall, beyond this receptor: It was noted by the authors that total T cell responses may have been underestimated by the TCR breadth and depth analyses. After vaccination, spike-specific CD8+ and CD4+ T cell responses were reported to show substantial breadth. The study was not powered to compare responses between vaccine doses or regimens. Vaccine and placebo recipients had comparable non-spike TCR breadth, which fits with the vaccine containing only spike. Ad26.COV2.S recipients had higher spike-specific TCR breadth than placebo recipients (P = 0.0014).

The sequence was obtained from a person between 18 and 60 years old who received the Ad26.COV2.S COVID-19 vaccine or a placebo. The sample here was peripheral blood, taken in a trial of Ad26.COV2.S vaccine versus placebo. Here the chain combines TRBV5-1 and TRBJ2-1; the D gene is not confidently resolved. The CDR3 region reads CASRPHDNEQFF. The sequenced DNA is TGCGCCAGCAGGCCCCATGACAATGAGCAGTTCTTC.